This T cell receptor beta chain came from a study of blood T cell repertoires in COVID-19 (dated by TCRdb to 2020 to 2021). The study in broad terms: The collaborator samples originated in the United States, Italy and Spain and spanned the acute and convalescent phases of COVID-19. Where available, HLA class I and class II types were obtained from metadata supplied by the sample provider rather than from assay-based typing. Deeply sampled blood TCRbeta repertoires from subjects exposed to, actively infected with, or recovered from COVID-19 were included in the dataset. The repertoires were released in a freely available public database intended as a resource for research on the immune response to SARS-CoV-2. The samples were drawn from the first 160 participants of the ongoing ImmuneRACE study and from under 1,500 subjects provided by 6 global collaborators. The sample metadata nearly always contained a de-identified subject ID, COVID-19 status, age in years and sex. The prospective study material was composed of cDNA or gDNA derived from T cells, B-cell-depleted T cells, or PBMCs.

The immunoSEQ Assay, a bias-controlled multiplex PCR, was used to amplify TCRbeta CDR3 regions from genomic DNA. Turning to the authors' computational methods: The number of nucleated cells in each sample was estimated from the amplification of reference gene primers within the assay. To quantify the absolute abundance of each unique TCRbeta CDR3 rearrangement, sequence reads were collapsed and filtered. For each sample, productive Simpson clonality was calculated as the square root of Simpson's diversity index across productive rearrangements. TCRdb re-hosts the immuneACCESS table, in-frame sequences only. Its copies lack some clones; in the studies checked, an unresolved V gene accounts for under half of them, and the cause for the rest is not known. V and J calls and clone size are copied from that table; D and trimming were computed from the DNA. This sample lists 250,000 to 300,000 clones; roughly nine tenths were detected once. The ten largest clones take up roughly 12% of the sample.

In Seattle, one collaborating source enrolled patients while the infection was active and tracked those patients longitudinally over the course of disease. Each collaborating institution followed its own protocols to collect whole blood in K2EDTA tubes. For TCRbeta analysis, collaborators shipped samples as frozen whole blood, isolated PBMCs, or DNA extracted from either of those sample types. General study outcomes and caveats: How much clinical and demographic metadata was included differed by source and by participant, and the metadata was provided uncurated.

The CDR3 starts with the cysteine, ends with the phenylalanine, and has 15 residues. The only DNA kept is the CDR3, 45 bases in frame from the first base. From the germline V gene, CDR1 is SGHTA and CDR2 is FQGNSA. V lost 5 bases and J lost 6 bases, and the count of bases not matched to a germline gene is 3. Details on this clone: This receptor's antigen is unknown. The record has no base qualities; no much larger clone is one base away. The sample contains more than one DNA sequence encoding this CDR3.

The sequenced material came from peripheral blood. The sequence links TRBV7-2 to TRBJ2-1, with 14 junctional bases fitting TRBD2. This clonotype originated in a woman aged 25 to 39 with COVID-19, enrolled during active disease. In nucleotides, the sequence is TGTGCCAGCAGCCCGACTAGCGGGGGGGCCAATGAGCAGTTCTTC. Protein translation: CASSPTSGGANEQFF.